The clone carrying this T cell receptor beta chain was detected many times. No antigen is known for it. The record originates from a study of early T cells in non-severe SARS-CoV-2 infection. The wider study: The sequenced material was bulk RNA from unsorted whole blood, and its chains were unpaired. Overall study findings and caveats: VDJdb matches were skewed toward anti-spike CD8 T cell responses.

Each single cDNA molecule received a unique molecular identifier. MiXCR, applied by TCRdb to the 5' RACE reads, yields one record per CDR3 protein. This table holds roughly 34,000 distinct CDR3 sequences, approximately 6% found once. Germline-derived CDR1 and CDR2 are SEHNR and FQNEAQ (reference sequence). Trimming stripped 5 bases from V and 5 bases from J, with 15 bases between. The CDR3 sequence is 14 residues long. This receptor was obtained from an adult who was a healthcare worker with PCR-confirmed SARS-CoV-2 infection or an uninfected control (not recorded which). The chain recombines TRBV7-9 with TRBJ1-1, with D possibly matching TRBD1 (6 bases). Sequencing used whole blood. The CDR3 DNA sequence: TGTGCCAGCAGCGGCAGGGGAGTCGAGACTGAAGCTTTCTTT. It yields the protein CASSGRGVETEAFF.